These 25 T cell receptor beta chains came from one sample sequenced in a study of molecular identifiers for immune sequencing clone quantification. Each CDR3 protein gets one entry after TCRdb re-called the PCR reads with MiXCR. The sample lists some 580,000 distinct CDR3 sequences; about 25% were seen once. Sequenced material: naive CD8+ T cells from blood, with Jurkat cell RNA spiked in. The subset: FACS-sorted CD8+CD4-CCR7+CD45RA+ naive T cells. All receptors come from a human donor in good health. Some libraries in this study had Jurkat cell RNA spiked in.

The gene calls are TRBV27 and TRBJ2-7, with unresolved D. The V end was cut by 4 bases, the J end by 4 bases, with 11 bases between. The CDR3 has 13 amino acids. Germline assignment: CDR1 MNHEY and CDR2 SMNVEV (reference sequence). The CDR3 spells CASSYGNIYEQYF. The CDR3 DNA follows: TGTGCCAGCAGTTACGGCAATATATACGAGCAGTACTTC.

The chain recombines TRBV4-3 with TRBJ2-1; 16 nucleotides align to TRBD2. The CDR3 contains 16 residues. The germline V gene has CDR1 LGHNA and CDR2 YSLEER. After removal of 5 bases from V and 7 bases from J, the junction contained 5 bases not matched to a gene. CDR3 nucleotide sequence: TGCGCCAGCAGCTCGGGACTAGCGGGGGGGCCAAATGAGCAGTTCTTC. This encodes CASSSGLAGGPNEQFF.

This clonotype was picked up many times. This rearrangement joins TRBV6-6 to TRBJ2-3, with D unclear. Trimming shortened V by 3 bases and J by 0 bases, and 4 bases separated the two germline ends. This CDR3 region has 13 residues. Germline V gives CDR1 MNHNY, CDR2 SVGAGI (reference sequence). CDR3 residues: CASSYLSTDTQYF. The CDR3 nucleotides read TGTGCCAGCAGTTATTTGAGCACAGATACGCAGTATTTT.

CDR3 protein: CATAGSGYEQYF. In DNA, the CDR3 is TGTGCCACGGCGGGGAGTGGCTACGAGCAGTACTTC. This sequence joins TRBV6-2 or TRBV6-3 and TRBJ2-7; TRBD2 is a possible D gene (6 bases). V was pared by 10 bases and J by 3 bases, with 13 bases between. The CDR3 extends over 12 amino acids. Germline V gene sequence: CDR1 MNHEY, CDR2 SVGEGT.

This clonotype occurred many times. This chain connects TRBV25-1 to TRBJ1-1, with TRBD1 identical over 8 bases. J lost 5 bases, V lost 3 bases, and 8 bases had no gene match. Looked up from germline, CDR1 is MGHDK and CDR2 is SYGVNS. CDR3 size: 15 residues. CDR3 in DNA: TGTGCCAGCAGTGATCCTAGGACAGGGAAGACTGAAGCTTTCTTT. Protein: CASSDPRTGKTEAFF.

A word on this clonotype: The junction does not match germline at one end; this may be a read error. The genes are TRBV13 and TRBJ2-5; TRBD1 matches 8 bases. In germline, CDR1 is PRHDT, CDR2 FYEKMQ (reference sequence). This CDR3 region has 14 residues. CDR3 nucleotides: TGTGCCAGCAGCTCAGACAGGGGCCAAGAGCCCCAGTACTTC. Its protein is CASSSDRGQEPQYF.

The chain carries TRBV4-3 and TRBJ2-1; D is undetermined. The CDR3 has 18 residues. Trimming pared 0 bases from V and 2 bases from J, leaving 17 bases between. Germline CDR1 LGHNA, CDR2 YSLEER. CDR3 sequence (DNA): TGCGCCAGCAGCCAAGATTCGGCTACCTCATCAACCTACAATGAGCAGTTCTTC. It specifies CASSQDSATSSTYNEQFF.

J is TRBJ2-7 and V is TRBV28; perhaps TRBD1 as D (5 bases). Trimming pared 6 bases from V and 6 bases from J, leaving 9 bases between. In germline, CDR1 is MDHEN, CDR2 SYDVKM. The CDR3 sequence is 11 residues long. The CDR3 DNA sequence: TGTGCCAGCAGGACACAGGTCGAGCAGTACTTC. Residues: CASRTQVEQYF.

As for this clonotype: Its ends do not fully match the called genes, so a read error is possible. This rearrangement joins TRBV4-3 to TRBJ1-1; no reliable D call. The CDR3 extends over 17 amino acids. The germline V gene encodes CDR1 LGHNA and CDR2 YSLEER. The CDR3 nucleotides read TGCGCCAGCAGCCAAGATCTGTCAGGTACGGTGAACATTGAAGCTTTCTTT. It codes for CASSQDLSGTVNIEAFF.

CDR3 sequence reads: CSAELGQGGKLNEQYF. CDR3 bases: TGCAGTGCTGAGCTCGGACAGGGTGGAAAATTGAATGAGCAGTACTTC. This sequence joins TRBV20-1 and TRBJ2-1; 8 bases agree with TRBD1. The assigned J gene may be wrong: the sequence end matches TRBJ2-7 better. There are 16 residues in the CDR3. Germline V gene sequence: CDR1 DFQATT, CDR2 SNEGSKA (reference sequence).

In this sample, this clonotype turned up a few times. The rearrangement joins TRBV10-3 to TRBJ1-2; D uncertain. This CDR3 contains 12 residues. CDR1 is ENHRY and CDR2 is SYGVKD in the germline V gene. V was cut by 10 bases and J by 7 bases, with 16 bases left in between. The CDR3 DNA reads as TGTGCCAACTCACCCCCGGATGGTGGCTACACCTTC. Translation: CANSPPDGGYTF.

This clonotype was recorded a few times. The J gene is TRBJ2-7, the V gene TRBV4-1; TRBD2 matches 12 bases. The V gene's germline CDR1 is MGHRA and CDR2 YSYEKL. V was clipped by 4 bases and J by 3 bases; unmatched bases: 4. The CDR3 runs to 15 residues. The CDR3 DNA reads TGCGCCAGCAGCCCGAGGACTAGCGGGATCTACGAGCAGTACTTC. Translation: CASSPRTSGIYEQYF.

This chain uses TRBV5-1 with TRBJ1-3; D is uncertain. This CDR3 spans 14 amino acids. Looked up from germline, CDR1 is SGHRS and CDR2 is YFSETQ. Deletions cut 0 bases from V and 2 bases from J, with 6 bases between. The CDR3, as DNA: TGCGCCAGCAGCTTGGCTGGTGCTGGAAACACCATATATTTT. This sequence encodes CASSLAGAGNTIYF. Based on the CDR3 plus reference TRBV5-1 and TRBJ1-3, the full variable domain is KAGVTQTPRYLIKTRGQQVTLSCSPISGHRSVSWYQQTPGQGLQFLFEYFSETQRNKGNFPGRFSGRQFSNSRSEMNVSTLELGDSALYLCASSLAGAGNTIYFGEGSWLTVV.

This clonotype was seen many times. The V gene is TRBV6-2 or TRBV6-3, the J gene TRBJ2-7; D not resolved. CDR3 length: 13 amino acids. Trimming left V 2 bases short and J 5 bases short, with 10 bases between. Germline CDR1 reads MNHEY; CDR2 reads SVGEGT. In nucleotides, the CDR3 is TGTGCCAGCAGTTACGCCAGTCAGGACGAGCAGTACTTC. This sequence encodes CASSYASQDEQYF.

This clonotype was seen at least ten times. The V and J genes are TRBV30 and TRBJ2-7; 7 bases fit TRBD1. The CDR3 runs to 13 residues. Looked up from germline, CDR1 is GTSNPN and CDR2 is SVGIG (reference sequence). With 5 bases clipped from V and 3 bases from J, the junction kept 7 bases outside the gene matches. As DNA, the CDR3 is TGTGCCTGGCGAGCGGCAGGGGGCTACGAGCAGTACTTC. Translating gives CAWRAAGGYEQYF.

In its sample, this clonotype was seen many times. V gene TRBV4-1 combines with J gene TRBJ2-3, with TRBD1 as a possible D gene (5 bases). CDR1 MGHRA and CDR2 YSYEKL come from the germline V gene. The V and J ends lost 2 bases and 4 bases respectively, with 13 bases between them. There are 15 residues in the CDR3. Here the CDR3 reads CASSQSQGTADTQYF. The CDR3, as DNA: TGCGCCAGCAGCCAAAGCCAGGGAACGGCAGATACGCAGTATTTT.

This clonotype came up a few times. This sequence joins TRBV7-2 and TRBJ1-2; maybe TRBD1 (6 bases). The ends were cut back, 2 bases at V and 6 bases at J, with 16 bases in the middle. The CDR3 extends over 15 amino acids. From germline, CDR1 is SGHTA and CDR2 FQGNSA. The CDR3 DNA reads TGTGCCAGCAGCTTAATTCAGGGGCCAGGTGATGGCTACACCTTC. Its translation: CASSLIQGPGDGYTF.

This clonotype showed up just a few times. The chain is built from TRBV20-1 and TRBJ2-3, with 14 bases fitting TRBD2. V trimming: 5 bases; J trimming: 5 bases; junction bases outside the gene matches: 6. The CDR3 loop spans 15 amino acids. Per the germline V gene, CDR1 is DFQATT and CDR2 is SNEGSKA (reference sequence). The CDR3 loop is CSAGGLAGVIDTQYF. CDR3 nucleotide sequence: TGCAGTGCTGGGGGACTAGCGGGGGTAATAGATACGCAGTATTTT.

The sample holds a few counts of this clonotype. The chain couples TRBV5-6 to TRBJ2-3; D is perhaps TRBD2 (6 bases). Germline CDR1 SGHDT, CDR2 YYEEEE. V lost 4 bases, J lost 2 bases, and 14 bases lay in between. This CDR3 has 15 amino acids. In nucleotides, the CDR3 is TGTGCCAGCAGCATGGGGGGTCTACACACAGATACGCAGTATTTT. Amino acids: CASSMGGLHTDTQYF.

Regarding this clonotype: A much bigger clone sits one base away, suggesting this may be a read error. The chain combines TRBV12-3 or TRBV12-4 with TRBJ2-5, with 7 bases identical to TRBD2. The CDR3 is made up of 13 amino acids. V gave up 5 bases and J gave up 7 bases; unmatched junction bases: 7. CDR3 protein: CASSNSGAVTQYF. The CDR3 nucleotides are TGTGCCAGCAGTAACAGCGGGGCAGTGACCCAGTACTTC.

The chain is built from TRBV4-2 and TRBJ2-1; 8 nucleotides line up with TRBD1. The germline CDR1 and CDR2 sequences are LGHNA and YNFKEQ. The CDR3 has 15 amino acids. The trim removed 3 bases at V and 4 bases at J, leaving 5 bases unmatched. In nucleotides, the CDR3 is TGTGCCAGCAGCCACGACAGGGGCCGTTACAATGAGCAGTTCTTC. Its protein is CASSHDRGRYNEQFF.

This clonotype was seen many times. The chain couples TRBV7-9 to TRBJ2-7; 8 bases are shared with TRBD1. V lost 5 bases, J lost 6 bases, and 6 bases stayed unmatched. Looked up from germline, CDR1 is SEHNR and CDR2 is FQNEAQ (reference sequence). CDR3 length equals 13 residues. The CDR3 sequence is CASSGQGMAEQYF. CDR3 bases: TGTGCCAGCAGCGGACAGGGCATGGCCGAGCAGTACTTC.

For this clonotype: Being one base from a much bigger clone, this may be a read error. This chain links TRBV20-1 with TRBJ2-2; D possibly matches TRBD1 or TRBD2 (5 bases each). Trimming took 0 bases from V and 6 from J, leaving 20 bases between them. The CDR3 spans 17 residues. Germline loops: CDR1 DFQATT, CDR2 SNEGSKA (reference sequence). The CDR3 loop reads CSARDRDELKLAGELFF. For the CDR3, the DNA is TGCAGTGCTAGAGATCGGGACGAGTTGAAACTTGCCGGGGAGCTGTTTTTT.

As to this clonotype: Being one base from a much bigger clone, this may be a read error. The V gene is TRBV5-1, the J gene TRBJ1-1; D gene unclear. The CDR3 length is 12 residues. Germline CDR1 is SGHRS and CDR2 is YFSETQ. The CDR3 here is CASTSGNTGAFF. Written as DNA, the CDR3 is TGCGCCAGCACATCTGGGAACACTGGAGCTTTCTTT.

This chain uses TRBV4-3 with TRBJ2-7; 14 bases align to TRBD2. The V and J ends lost 1 base and 0 bases, in that order; junction bases with no gene match: 5. Germline CDR1 and CDR2: LGHNA and YSLEER. The CDR3 is made up of 18 amino acids. The CDR3 DNA reads TGCGCCAGCAGCCAAGGGACTAGCGGGGGGACTACCTCCTACGAGCAGTACTTC. It specifies CASSQGTSGGTTSYEQYF.